This T cell receptor beta chain was identified in a study of prognosis after radiotherapy for stage I lung cancer. Study overall: SBRT radiotherapy comprised 3 to 5 fractions at a biologically effective dose of at least 100 Gy.

Trimming stripped 2 bases from V and 6 bases from J, with 10 bases between. Germline lookup yields CDR1 GTSNPN and CDR2 SVGIG (reference sequence). The CDR3 totals 12 residues. Study conclusions and caveats: Whether the expanded TCR clones were tumor-specific was not determined.

Concerning this clonotype itself: Antigen unknown.

Genomic DNA was the source, and TCR beta CDR3 was amplified from it by two-round multiplex PCR. Initially, in first-round PCR, primers specific to each TRBV and TRBJ gene were used. TCRdb re-called the multiplex PCR reads through MiXCR, storing one row per CDR3 protein. The sample includes roughly 27,000 distinct CDR3 sequences, 40% to 55% of them seen just once. This specimen consisted of PBMCs, obtained before or after stereotactic body radiation therapy (not recorded which). This chain connects TRBV30 to TRBJ1-2, with D unresolved. The receptor was derived from a donor older than 45 with non-small cell lung cancer. CDR3 in amino acids: CAWSKGGDGYTF. For the CDR3, the DNA is TGTGCCTGGAGTAAGGGTGGCGATGGCTACACCTTC.